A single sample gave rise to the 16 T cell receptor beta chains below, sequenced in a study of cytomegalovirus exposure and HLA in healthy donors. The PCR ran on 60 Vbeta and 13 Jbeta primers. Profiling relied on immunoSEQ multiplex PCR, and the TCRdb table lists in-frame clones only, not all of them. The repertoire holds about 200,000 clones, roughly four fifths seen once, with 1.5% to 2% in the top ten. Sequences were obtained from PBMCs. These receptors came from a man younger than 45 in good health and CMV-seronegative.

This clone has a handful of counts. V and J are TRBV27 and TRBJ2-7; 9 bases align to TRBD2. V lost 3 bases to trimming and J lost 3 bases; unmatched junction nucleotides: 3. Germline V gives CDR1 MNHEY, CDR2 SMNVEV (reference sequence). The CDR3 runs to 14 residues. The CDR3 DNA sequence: TGTGCCAGCAGTTTCTCTAGCGGGATCTACGAGCAGTACTTC. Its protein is CASSFSSGIYEQYF.

The CDR3 reads CASSLGSTGNQPQHF. The CDR3 nucleotides are TGTGCCAGCAGCTTGGGTTCGACAGGGAATCAGCCCCAGCATTTT. This rearrangement joins TRBV5-5 to TRBJ1-5, with 7 bases aligning to TRBD1. The germline gives CDR1 SGHKS, CDR2 YYEKEE (reference sequence). V shed 0 bases, J shed 4 bases, and the junction held 4 bases outside the gene matches. CDR3 length: 15 amino acids.

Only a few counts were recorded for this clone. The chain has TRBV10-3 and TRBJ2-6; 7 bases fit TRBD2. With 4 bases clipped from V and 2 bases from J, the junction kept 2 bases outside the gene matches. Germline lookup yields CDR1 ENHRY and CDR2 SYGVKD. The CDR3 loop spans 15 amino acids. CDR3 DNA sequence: TGTGCCATCAGTGCAGCGGGACCTGGGGCCAACGTCCTGACTTTC. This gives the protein CAISAAGPGANVLTF.

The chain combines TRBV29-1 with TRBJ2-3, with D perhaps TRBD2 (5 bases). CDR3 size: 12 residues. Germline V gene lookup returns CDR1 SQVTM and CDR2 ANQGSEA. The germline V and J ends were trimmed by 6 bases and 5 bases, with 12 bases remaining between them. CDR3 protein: CSVGDYGDTQYF. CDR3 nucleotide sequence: TGCAGCGTCGGAGACTACGGAGATACGCAGTATTTT.

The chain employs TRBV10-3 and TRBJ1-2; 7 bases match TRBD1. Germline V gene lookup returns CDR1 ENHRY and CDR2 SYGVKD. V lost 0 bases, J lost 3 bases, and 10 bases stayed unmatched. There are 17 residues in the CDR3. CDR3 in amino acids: CAISESFAGDRDYGYTF. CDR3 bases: TGTGCCATCAGTGAGTCTTTCGCTGGTGACAGGGACTATGGCTACACCTTC.

CDR3 in DNA: TGCGCCAGCAGTGAGGCTCCAGATCAGCCCCAGCATTTT. This translates into CASSEAPDQPQHF. V gene TRBV10-1 combines with J gene TRBJ1-5; D is uncertain. The CDR3 is 13 residues long. Trimming stripped 2 bases from V and 5 bases from J, with 7 bases between. CDR1 is WNHNN and CDR2 is SYGVQD in the germline V gene (reference sequence).

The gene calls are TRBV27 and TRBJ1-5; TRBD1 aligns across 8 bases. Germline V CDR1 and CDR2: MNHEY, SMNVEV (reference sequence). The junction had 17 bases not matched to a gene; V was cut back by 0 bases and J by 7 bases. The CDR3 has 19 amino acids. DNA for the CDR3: TGTGCCAGCAGTTTATCCTTCGTCTCCGGGACAGGTCATGGGCAGCCCCAGCATTTT. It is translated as CASSLSFVSGTGHGQPQHF.

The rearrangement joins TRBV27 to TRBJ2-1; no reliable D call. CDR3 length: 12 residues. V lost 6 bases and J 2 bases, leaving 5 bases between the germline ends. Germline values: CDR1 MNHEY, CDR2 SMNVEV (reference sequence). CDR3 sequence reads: CASRGAYNEQFF. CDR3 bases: TGTGCCAGCAGGGGCGCCTACAATGAGCAGTTCTTC.

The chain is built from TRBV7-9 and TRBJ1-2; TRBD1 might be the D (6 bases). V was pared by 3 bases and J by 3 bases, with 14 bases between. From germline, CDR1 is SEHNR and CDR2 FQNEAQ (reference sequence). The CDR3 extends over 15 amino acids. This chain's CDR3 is CASSLGGAPDYGYTF. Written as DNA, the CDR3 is TGTGCCAGCAGCTTGGGGGGGGCCCCGGACTATGGCTACACCTTC.

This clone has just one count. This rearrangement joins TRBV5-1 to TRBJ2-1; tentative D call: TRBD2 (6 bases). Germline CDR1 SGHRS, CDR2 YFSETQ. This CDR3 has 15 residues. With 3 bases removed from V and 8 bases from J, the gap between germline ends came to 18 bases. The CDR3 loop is CASSSTSPPRDEQFF. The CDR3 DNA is TGCGCCAGCAGCTCTACTAGCCCCCCTCGGGATGAGCAGTTCTTC.

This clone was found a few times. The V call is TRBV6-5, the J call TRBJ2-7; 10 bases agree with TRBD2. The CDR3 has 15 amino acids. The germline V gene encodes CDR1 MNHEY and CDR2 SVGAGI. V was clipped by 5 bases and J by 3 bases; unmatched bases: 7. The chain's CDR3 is CASSTTTSGLYEQYF. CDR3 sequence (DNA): TGTGCCAGCAGTACGACGACTAGCGGGCTCTACGAGCAGTACTTC.

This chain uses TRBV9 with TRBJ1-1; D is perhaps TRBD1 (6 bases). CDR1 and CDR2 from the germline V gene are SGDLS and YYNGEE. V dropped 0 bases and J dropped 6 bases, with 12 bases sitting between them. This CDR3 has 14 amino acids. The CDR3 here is CASSVGGGGAEAFF. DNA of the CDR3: TGTGCCAGCAGCGTAGGAGGGGGTGGGGCTGAAGCTTTCTTT. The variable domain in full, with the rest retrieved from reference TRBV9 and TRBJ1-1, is DSGVTQTPKHLITATGQRVTLRCSPRSGDLSVYWYQQSLDQGLQFLIQYYNGEERAKGNILERFSAQQFPDLHSELNLSSLELGDSALYFCASSVGGGGAEAFFGQGTRLTVV.

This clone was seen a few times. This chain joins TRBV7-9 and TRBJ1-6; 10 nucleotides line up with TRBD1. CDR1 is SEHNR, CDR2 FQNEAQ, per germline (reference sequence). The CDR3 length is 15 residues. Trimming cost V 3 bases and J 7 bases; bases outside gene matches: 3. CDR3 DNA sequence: TGTGCCAGCAGCTTCGGGACAGGGGTAAATTCACCCCTCCACTTT. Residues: CASSFGTGVNSPLHF.

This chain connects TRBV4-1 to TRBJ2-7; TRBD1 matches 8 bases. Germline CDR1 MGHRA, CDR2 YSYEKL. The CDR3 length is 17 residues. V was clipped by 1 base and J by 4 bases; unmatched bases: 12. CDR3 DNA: TGCGCCAGCAGCCAAGCGAAAACAGGGGGGCGAGCTTACGAGCAGTACTTC. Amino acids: CASSQAKTGGRAYEQYF.

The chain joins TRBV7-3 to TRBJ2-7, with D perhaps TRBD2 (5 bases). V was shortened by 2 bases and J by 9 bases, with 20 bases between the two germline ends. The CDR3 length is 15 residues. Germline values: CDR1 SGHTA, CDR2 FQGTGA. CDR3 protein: CASSLGNTGVYTQYF. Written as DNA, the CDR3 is TGTGCCAGCAGCTTAGGCAATACCGGGGTTTATACGCAGTACTTC.

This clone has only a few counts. CDR3 in amino acids: CASSLLNRVGRGVNIQYF. CDR3 DNA sequence: TGTGCCAGCAGCTTATTAAACCGAGTGGGCCGGGGAGTAAACATTCAGTACTTC. The chain joins TRBV7-2 to TRBJ2-4; D is perhaps TRBD2 (5 bases). The germline gives CDR1 SGHTA, CDR2 FQGNSA. The V end lost 2 bases, the J end lost 6 bases, and 23 bases lay between the germline ends. The CDR3 sequence is 18 residues long.